Following are 5 T cell receptor beta chains from one sample sequenced in a study of cytomegalovirus exposure and HLA in healthy donors. Researchers ran the PCR with 60 Vbeta and 13 Jbeta primers. Measured with immunoSEQ multiplex PCR; TCRdb has only the in-frame clones, and not every one. The profile shows more than 85,000 clones, around 57% of them singletons. The sequencing sample was made of PBMCs. These receptors were collected from a human donor in good health.

The table lists this clone with a few counts. V is TRBV19 and J is TRBJ2-7, with TRBD2 matching 13 bases. Germline V gene sequence: CDR1 LNHDA, CDR2 SQIVND (reference sequence). The CDR3 loop spans 15 amino acids. V lost 6 bases and J lost 4; bases outside the gene matches: 6. The CDR3 reads CASSGGTSGKYEQYF. DNA for the CDR3: TGTGCCAGTAGCGGCGGGACTAGCGGGAAATACGAGCAGTACTTC. Drawing the rest from reference TRBV19 and TRBJ2-7, the complete variable domain is DGGITQSPKYLFRKEGQNVTLSCEQNLNHDAMYWYRQDPGQGLRLIYYSQIVNDFQKGDIAEGYSVSREKKESFPLTVTSAQKNPTAFYLCASSGGTSGKYEQYFGPGTRLTVT.

This rearrangement joins TRBV29-1 to TRBJ2-7; D is perhaps TRBD1 (6 bases). The ends were cut back, 4 bases at V and 1 base at J, with 17 bases in the middle. Germline V CDR1 and CDR2: SQVTM, ANQGSEA. This CDR3 has 15 residues. The CDR3 region has the DNA TGCAGCGTTGGGATGGGATCCAGGGGATCCTACGAGCAGTACTTC. Translating it yields CSVGMGSRGSYEQYF.

The chain has TRBV27 and TRBJ2-3, with 9 nucleotides matching TRBD2. The J segment lost 3 bases and the V segment lost 2 bases, leaving 9 bases of the junction unmatched. The length of the CDR3 is 17 residues. Germline CDR1 MNHEY, CDR2 SMNVEV (reference sequence). In nucleotides, the CDR3 is TGTGCCAGCAGTTTAATCAACATAGCGGGAGAGACAGATACGCAGTATTTT. It is translated as CASSLINIAGETDTQYF.

This chain connects TRBV19 to TRBJ1-1; D not certain. Trimming pared 6 bases from V and 1 base from J, leaving 15 bases between. The length of the CDR3 is 15 residues. CDR1 is LNHDA and CDR2 is SQIVND in the germline V gene (reference sequence). This CDR3 reads CASSLLTQRNTEAFF. CDR3 coding DNA: TGTGCCAGTAGCCTCCTGACACAGAGGAACACTGAAGCTTTCTTT.

This clone turned up a few times. The chain links TRBV5-1 to TRBJ2-3; 7 bases match TRBD2. The CDR3 has 15 residues. CDR1 and CDR2 from the germline V gene are SGHRS and YFSETQ. V trimming: 2 bases; J trimming: 1 base; junction bases outside the gene matches: 4. CDR3 amino acids: CASSFTGGGTDTQYF. The CDR3 bases are TGCGCCAGCAGCTTCACTGGGGGGGGCACAGATACGCAGTATTTT.